A single sample gave rise to the 19 T cell receptor beta chains below, sequenced in a study of response to subunit inactivated influenza vaccine. TCRdb re-analysed the RT-PCR reads in MiXCR, keeping a single row per CDR3 protein. The sample shows more than 550,000 distinct CDR3 sequences, about 10% of them seen only once. These same records also appear under a second study, on T cells expressing NK-cell markers. In that study: A 5'RACE template switching approach incorporating UMIs was used to make TCR beta cDNA.

This specimen consisted of PBMCs from blood, obtained on the day of vaccination. Receptors originate from a man aged 50-59 years who received an inactivated influenza vaccine.

This clonotype has more than one count but fewer than ten. The chain employs TRBV24-1 and TRBJ2-2; maybe TRBD1 (5 bases). CDR1 is KGHDR and CDR2 is SFDVKD in the germline V gene. The CDR3 covers 14 residues. Trimming took 4 bases from V and 5 from J, leaving 10 bases between them. The CDR3 is CATSDRTFTGELFF. CDR3 in DNA: TGTGCCACCAGTGACCGGACATTTACCGGGGAGCTGTTTTTT.

This sequence joins TRBV5-1 and TRBJ2-2; possible D gene TRBD1, 5 bases. V was shortened by 6 bases and J by 6 bases, with 18 bases between the two germline ends. Germline CDR1 SGHRS, CDR2 YFSETQ. CDR3 length: 15 residues. The CDR3 nucleotides are TGCGCCAGCACCCTACTCCAGGGTAACGCCGGGGAGCTGTTTTTT. Its translation: CASTLLQGNAGELFF.

The chain employs TRBV5-1 and TRBJ2-5; 7 nucleotides align to TRBD1. J lost 5 bases, V lost 0 bases, and 4 bases had no gene match. The CDR3 length is 14 residues. Germline CDR1 SGHRS, CDR2 YFSETQ. DNA for the CDR3: TGCGCCAGCAGCTTGGAAACAGGGGTGGAGACCCAGTACTTC. This encodes CASSLETGVETQYF. Combining the CDR3 with reference TRBV5-1 and TRBJ2-5 gives the whole variable domain KAGVTQTPRYLIKTRGQQVTLSCSPISGHRSVSWYQQTPGQGLQFLFEYFSETQRNKGNFPGRFSGRQFSNSRSEMNVSTLELGDSALYLCASSLETGVETQYFGPGTRLLVL.

This clonotype occurred many times. CDR3 sequence reads: CSVGGGQGPREQYF. The CDR3 region has the DNA TGCAGCGTTGGAGGGGGGCAGGGCCCCCGGGAGCAGTACTTC. J is TRBJ2-7 and V is TRBV29-1; D tentatively fits TRBD1 or TRBD2 (6 bases each). CDR1 and CDR2 (germline): SQVTM, ANQGSEA. This CDR3 is built from 14 residues. The ends were cut back, 4 bases at V and 7 bases at J, with 20 bases in the middle.

Only a few counts were recorded for this clonotype. The V gene is TRBV19, the J gene TRBJ2-2, with D perhaps TRBD1 (5 bases). Germline loops: CDR1 LNHDA, CDR2 SQIVND (reference sequence). There are 15 residues in the CDR3. V was clipped by 4 bases and J by 4 bases, with 13 bases between them. The CDR3 nucleotides read TGTGCCAGTAGTACGCTCAGGGTGGGCACCGGGGAGCTGTTTTTT. Translation: CASSTLRVGTGELFF.

In its sample, this clonotype was seen many times. This chain joins TRBV12-3 or TRBV12-4 and TRBJ1-5, with D tentatively TRBD1 (6 bases). The CDR3 contains 13 residues. The V end was cut by 8 bases, the J end by 2 bases, with 10 bases between. CDR3 nucleotides: TGTGCCAGCTCAGCAGGGGGCAATCAGCCCCAGCATTTT. Its protein is CASSAGGNQPQHF.

This clonotype appeared a few times. This sequence joins TRBV7-6 and TRBJ2-5; 7 bases fit TRBD2. Trimming removed 3 bases from V and 2 bases from J; junction bases left unmatched: 9. From germline, CDR1 is SGHVS and CDR2 FNYEAQ. This CDR3 contains 16 residues. The CDR3 coding sequence is TGTGCCAGCAGCTTGGAAGCGGGGAATAGACAAGAGACCCAGTACTTC. Its protein product is CASSLEAGNRQETQYF.

The V gene is TRBV6-5, the J gene TRBJ2-7; 14 bases align to TRBD2. The CDR3 loop spans 18 amino acids. The germline CDR1 and CDR2 sequences are MNHEY and SVGAGI. V shed 3 bases and J 2 bases; nucleotides not matched to a gene: 9. The CDR3 DNA reads as TGTGCCAGCAGTTATCTGACTAGCGGGAGGGCCGGGGCCTACGAGCAGTACTTC. Protein: CASSYLTSGRAGAYEQYF.

This clonotype was detected only a few times. The V call is TRBV10-3, the J call TRBJ2-2; D tentatively reads TRBD1 or TRBD2 (5 bases each). Trimming pared 7 bases from V and 7 bases from J, leaving 10 bases between. The CDR3 loop spans 12 amino acids. Germline lookup yields CDR1 ENHRY and CDR2 SYGVKD. In nucleotides, the CDR3 is TGTGCCATCATATCGGGGCTCGGGGAGCTGTTTTTT. Protein: CAIISGLGELFF.

The chain uses TRBV24-1 and TRBJ2-4, with D possibly matching TRBD1 (5 bases). V was trimmed by 7 bases and J by 9 bases, leaving 12 bases between them. The length of the CDR3 is 12 residues. Germline CDR1 reads KGHDR; CDR2 reads SFDVKD. The CDR3 DNA reads TGTGCCACCAGCGAACTCCAGGGCATTCAGTACTTC. It codes for CATSELQGIQYF.

This clonotype has at least ten counts. This chain links TRBV5-6 with TRBJ2-7; TRBD2 matches 8 bases. The V gene end was trimmed by 4 bases and the J gene end by 5 bases; junction bases not matched to a gene: 8. The CDR3 has 14 residues. Germline CDR1 is SGHDT and CDR2 is YYEEEE. The CDR3 is CASSAGTRTNEQYF. In DNA form, the CDR3 reads TGTGCCAGCAGCGCCGGGACTAGGACTAACGAGCAGTACTTC.

This clonotype has just a few counts. This chain joins TRBV6-2 or TRBV6-3 and TRBJ2-1; 15 bases are a match to TRBD2. The CDR3 has 18 residues. V trimming: 4 bases; J trimming: 7 bases; junction bases outside the gene matches: 11. The germline V gene has CDR1 MNHEY and CDR2 SVGEGT. The CDR3 DNA sequence: TGTGCCAGCAGTTGGACCGGGACTAGCGGGAGGATAAAGAATGAGCAGTTCTTC. Translation: CASSWTGTSGRIKNEQFF.

There are a few counts of this clonotype. The rearrangement links TRBV9 to TRBJ2-3; D gene unclear. V lost 2 bases and J 6 bases, leaving 16 bases between the germline ends. Per germline, CDR1 SGDLS and CDR2 YYNGEE. The CDR3 is 15 amino acids. This CDR3 is CASSVRSDRADTQYF. CDR3 coding DNA: TGTGCCAGCAGCGTCCGATCTGACCGGGCGGATACGCAGTATTTT.

This clonotype was counted many times. This rearrangement joins TRBV20-1 to TRBJ2-7; 10 bases map to TRBD2. Losses at the gene ends were 3 bases for V and 4 bases for J; bases not matched to a gene: 9. CDR1 is DFQATT and CDR2 is SNEGSKA in the germline V gene (reference sequence). The CDR3 runs to 15 residues. The CDR3 DNA reads TGCAGTGCTAGCCCGGGACTAGCGAGGGTATACGAGCAGTACTTC. Translating it yields CSASPGLARVYEQYF.

This chain joins TRBV6-2 or TRBV6-3 and TRBJ2-1; 8 nucleotides agree with TRBD2. V lost 6 bases to trimming and J lost 6 bases; unmatched junction nucleotides: 10. This CDR3 region has 15 residues. Germline CDR1 and CDR2: MNHEY and SVGEGT. For the CDR3, the DNA is TGTGCCAGCAGCCCGCCGAACGGGGGGGGCAATGAGCAGTTCTTC. This encodes CASSPPNGGGNEQFF.

This clonotype was observed many times. The rearrangement links TRBV7-2 to TRBJ2-1; TRBD2 matches 7 bases. Germline assignment: CDR1 SGHTA and CDR2 FQGNSA. CDR3 size: 16 residues. V shed 1 base, J shed 0 bases, and the junction held 3 bases outside the gene matches. CDR3: CASSLVRGSSYNEQFF. The CDR3 DNA is TGTGCCAGCAGCTTAGTGCGGGGGAGCTCCTACAATGAGCAGTTCTTC. Using reference TRBV7-2 and TRBJ2-1 for the parts outside the CDR3, the full variable domain is GAGVSQSPSNKVTEKGKDVELRCDPISGHTALYWYRQSLGQGLEFLIYFQGNSAPDKSGLPSDRFSAERTGGSVSTLTIQRTQQEDSAVYLCASSLVRGSSYNEQFFGPGTRLTVL.

The sample holds many counts of this clonotype. The chain recombines TRBV28 with TRBJ1-6, with TRBD1 identical over 8 bases. This CDR3 spans 14 amino acids. CDR1 MDHEN and CDR2 SYDVKM come from the germline V gene. Trimming at V came to 5 bases and at J to 8 bases, leaving 5 bases not matched to a gene. In DNA, the CDR3 is TGTGCCAGCAGTCCCCAGGGGGCTTATTCACCCCTCCACTTT. It codes for CASSPQGAYSPLHF.

The V call is TRBV6-4, the J call TRBJ1-5, with 7 bases aligning to TRBD1. In germline, CDR1 is MRHNA, CDR2 SNTAGT. The length of the CDR3 is 17 residues. The junction had 16 bases not matched to a gene; V was cut back by 10 bases and J by 1 base. The CDR3 reads CATPSETGKRSNQPQHF. The CDR3 DNA reads TGTGCCACTCCGTCTGAGACAGGGAAAAGGAGCAATCAGCCCCAGCATTTT.

This chain uses TRBV2 with TRBJ2-5, with 10 bases that match TRBD1. Germline CDR1 reads SNHLY; CDR2 reads FYNNEI. J lost 2 bases, V lost 7 bases, and 7 bases had no gene match. This CDR3 is 15 amino acids long. CDR3: CASTRDRGRQETQYF. The DNA of the CDR3 is TGTGCCAGCACCAGAGACAGGGGGCGGCAAGAGACCCAGTACTTC.